This entry concerns a single TCR beta chain. V lost 6 bases and J lost 3; bases outside the gene matches: 2. Germline V gene lookup returns CDR1 SNHLY and CDR2 FYNNEI. The CDR3 totals 13 residues. Per the authors' pipeline: Reference gene primer amplification yielded estimated nucleated cell counts. The table came from immunoSEQ multiplex PCR; TCRdb's copy has only in-frame clones and leaves some out. Clonal size and the V and J genes are those of that table, whereas D and trimming came from the DNA. The sample yields 200,000 to 250,000 clones, roughly 80% seen once. The sample is drawn from a study of blood T cell repertoires in COVID-19. Study details: Researchers got acute and convalescent COVID-19 samples from the United States, Italy and Spain. T cells, B-cell-depleted T cells, or PBMCs provided the cDNA or gDNA that served as material.

The sequenced sample consisted of peripheral blood. The clonotype originates from a woman aged 18-35 years with acute or convalescent COVID-19. The V and J genes are TRBV2 and TRBJ2-3, with 8 bases aligning to TRBD1. CDR3 DNA sequence: TGTGCCAGCAGCGGACAGGGTACAGATACGCAGTATTTT. Amino acid sequence: CASSGQGTDTQYF. Together with reference TRBV2 and TRBJ2-3, the CDR3 gives the full variable domain: EPEVTQTPSHQVTQMGQEVILRCVPISNHLYFYWYRQILGQKVEFLVSFYNNEISEKSEIFDDQFSVERPDGSNFTLKIRSTKLEDSAMYFCASSGQGTDTQYFGPGTRLTVL.